The entry below gives a single T cell receptor (beta chain) sequence along with its context. Its antigen is as yet unknown. Separate from the roughly 700-subject first cohort, the 120-subject validation cohort was the one that the donors belonged to. The data belong to a study of cytomegalovirus exposure and HLA in healthy donors. Whole-study findings and limits: Across donors, most TCRs were seen rarely, yet some public ones were widespread. Subsequent analysis showed first-cohort TCR clusters tending to co-occur in some 110 validation repertoires.

Assay used: immunoSEQ multiplex PCR; TCRdb lists only in-frame clones, some missing. The data show 70,000 to 75,000 clones, around 94% seen once. This CDR3 comprises 16 residues. J was trimmed by 4 bases and V by 3 bases; bases with no gene match: 10. In germline, CDR1 is SGHTA, CDR2 FQGNSA. Sample: PBMCs. V and J are TRBV7-2 and TRBJ1-2, with 8 bases that match TRBD1. This clonotype was obtained from a young woman in good health and CMV-seropositive. This CDR3 is CASSLGPGGGVYGYTF. CDR3 nucleotide sequence: TGTGCCAGCAGCTTGGGGCCAGGGGGCGGTGTCTATGGCTACACCTTC.